The rows below give T cell receptor beta chains drawn from one sample of a study of neoadjuvant nivolumab and ipilimumab in lung cancer. Libraries were prepared by immunoSEQ multiplex PCR; TCRdb keeps only in-frame clonotypes and omits some of them. This table holds 40,000 to 60,000 clones, approximately 90% found once. The sample consisted of blood, taken before neoadjuvant nivolumab, alone or with ipilimumab. All receptors come from an adult with non-small cell lung cancer. Some clones in this sample may be carry-over from other donors' samples. Each CDR3 is given with its conserved first and last residue. A D gene is named only where the DNA matches it firmly.

j_call,v_call,d_call,cdr3_nt,cdr3_aa
TRBJ1-1,TRBV6-5,TRBD1,TGTGCCAGCAGTAGAGACAGGGTGCGGACTGAAGCTTTCTTT,CASSRDRVRTEAFF
TRBJ2-7,TRBV9,.,TGTGCCAGCAGCGTAGAGGGTTTCTCCTACGAGCAGTACTTC,CASSVEGFSYEQYF
TRBJ1-5,TRBV19,TRBD1,TGTGCCAGCGCGGGACAGCACTATAGCAATCAGCCCCAGCATTTT,CASAGQHYSNQPQHF
TRBJ2-5,TRBV9,TRBD2,TGTGCCAGCAGCGTCTCCCCTAGCGGGAGGGTTGGGTACCAAGAGACCCAGTACTTC,CASSVSPSGRVGYQETQYF
TRBJ2-7,TRBV5-1,TRBD2,TGCGCCAGCAGCCCGATAGCGGGGTTCGGAAACTACGAGCAGTACTTC,CASSPIAGFGNYEQYF
TRBJ1-3,TRBV5-1,.,TGCGCCAGCAGCTTGGGGGGCACCGGAAACACCATATATTTT,CASSLGGTGNTIYF
TRBJ1-3,TRBV30,.,TGTGCCTTCGACCTCGGCACCATATATTTT,CAFDLGTIYF
TRBJ2-7,TRBV7-8,.,TGTGCCAGCGGAAGAACCTACGAGCAGTACTTC,CASGRTYEQYF
TRBJ2-7,TRBV14,.,TGTGCCAGCAGCCAAGATGACAGGACCTTCTTCGGCTACGAGCAGTACTTC,CASSQDDRTFFGYEQYF
TRBJ2-2,TRBV2,TRBD1,TGTGCCAGCAGAGGACAGGGCGGCGGGGAGCTGTTTTTT,CASRGQGGGELFF